The T cell receptor beta chain under discussion was sequenced for a study of cytomegalovirus exposure and HLA in healthy donors. Separate from the approximately 700-subject first cohort was the approximately 120-subject validation cohort, to which the donors belonged. The assay was immunoSEQ multiplex PCR, and TCRdb's table has in-frame clones only and misses some. Of some 120,000 clones listed, 89% are singletons. Trimming took 6 bases from V and 2 from J, leaving 18 bases between them. Germline values: CDR1 SGHTA, CDR2 FQGNSA. This CDR3 contains 16 residues. The chain joins TRBV7-2 to TRBJ2-3; TRBD2 might be the D (7 bases). Sequences were obtained from PBMCs. The receptor was isolated from a woman aged 18-29 years in good health and CMV-seronegative. The CDR3 nucleotides read TGTGCCAGCAGTAAGAGGGGGGGGAGGCCCACAGATACGCAGTATTTT. Its protein product is CASSKRGGRPTDTQYF. Supplemented by reference TRBV7-2 and TRBJ2-3, the full variable domain reads GAGVSQSPSNKVTEKGKDVELRCDPISGHTALYWYRQSLGQGLEFLIYFQGNSAPDKSGLPSDRFSAERTGGSVSTLTIQRTQQEDSAVYLCASSKRGGRPTDTQYFGPGTRLTVL.